This TCR beta chain was identified in a study of identical twins. Study-wide findings and caveats: Abundant beta clonotypes from cord blood bore fewer insertions; memory repertoires lacked this pattern.

Germline V gene lookup returns CDR1 SGHRS and CDR2 YFSETQ. With 1 base clipped from V and 4 bases from J, the junction kept 9 bases outside the gene matches. There are 16 residues in the CDR3. Worth noting for this clonotype: The target antigen is unknown.

TCRdb reanalysed the 5' RACE reads using MiXCR and keeps one entry per CDR3 protein. The sample consists of about 660,000 distinct CDR3 sequences, under 9% of them appearing once. The same sample was also used in a study of yellow fever vaccine responses in identical twins.

The chain recombines TRBV5-1 with TRBJ1-2; 8 nucleotides align to TRBD1. The clonotype originates from a woman between 18 and 29 years old in good health. Sequencing was performed on PBMCs. DNA for the CDR3: TGCGCCAGCAGCTTGAGACAGGACAGGGCCGCCTATGGCTACACCTTC. Translated, it gives CASSLRQDRAAYGYTF.